The 20 T cell receptor beta chains below were found in one sample sequenced in a study of graft-versus-host responses after intestinal transplantation. For these receptors, no antigen is known. Libraries were prepared by immunoSEQ multiplex PCR; TCRdb keeps only in-frame clonotypes and omits some of them. In the table there are around 40,000 clones, roughly 95% of which are singletons. Here the sequenced sample was unstimulated CD4+ T cells sorted from spleen or lymph node cells, taken before transplant. These receptor sequences come from a human donor who was the organ donor for an intestinal transplant.

This chain connects TRBV2 to TRBJ1-6; 7 bases are shared with TRBD1. The germline V gene encodes CDR1 SNHLY and CDR2 FYNNEI. Trimming removed 5 bases from V and 4 bases from J; junction bases left unmatched: 2. The length of the CDR3 is 14 residues. Written as DNA, the CDR3 is TGTGCCAGCAGTCAGACAGGGTATAATTCACCCCTCCACTTT. Translated, it gives CASSQTGYNSPLHF.

This chain joins TRBV14 and TRBJ2-5, with D unresolved. The CDR3 sequence is 12 residues long. CDR1 and CDR2 from the germline V gene are SGHDN and FVKESK. The V and J ends lost 3 bases and 5 bases respectively, with 7 bases between them. The CDR3 nucleotides read TGTGCCAGCAGCCAGGTCCGGGAGACCCAGTACTTC. Translating gives CASSQVRETQYF.

The gene calls are TRBV5-1 and TRBJ1-5; no firm D call. V was cut by 5 bases and J by 8 bases, with 17 bases left in between. The CDR3 loop spans 14 amino acids. Germline CDR1 and CDR2: SGHRS and YFSETQ. CDR3 nucleotides: TGCGCCAGCAGTGTGTCTGGACCGCCTGAGCCCCAGCATTTT. It encodes CASSVSGPPEPQHF.

This clone came up once. This rearrangement joins TRBV30 to TRBJ2-7; 13 nucleotides align to TRBD2. CDR3 size: 14 residues. Germline trimming cut 8 bases from V and 3 bases from J; bases unmatched to any gene: 7. Germline values: CDR1 GTSNPN, CDR2 SVGIG (reference sequence). CDR3 coding DNA: TGTGCCACGGGACTAGCGGGGCGATACTACGAGCAGTACTTC. The encoded protein is CATGLAGRYYEQYF.

The chain is built from TRBV10-3 and TRBJ2-7, with 10 positions matching TRBD1. Per the germline V gene, CDR1 is ENHRY and CDR2 is SYGVKD. The CDR3 consists of 13 residues. V was pared by 10 bases and J by 2 bases, with 5 bases of the junction left unmatched. This CDR3 reads CATRDRGTYEQYF. Written as DNA, the CDR3 is TGTGCCACACGGGACAGGGGTACCTACGAGCAGTACTTC.

J is TRBJ2-7 and V is TRBV6-1; 8 nucleotides agree with TRBD2. This CDR3 has 13 residues. Germline CDR1 reads MNHNS; CDR2 reads SASEGT. The ends lost 5 bases at V and 6 bases at J; junction bases unmatched: 6. The chain's CDR3 is CASSPRGAGEQYF. CDR3 nucleotides: TGTGCCAGCAGTCCGCGGGGGGCCGGCGAGCAGTACTTC.

The rearrangement links TRBV19 to TRBJ1-2; 7 bases line up with TRBD1. This CDR3 comprises 16 residues. The germline CDR1 and CDR2 sequences are LNHDA and SQIVND (reference sequence). After removal of 6 bases from V and 2 bases from J, the junction contained 12 bases not matched to a gene. As DNA, the CDR3 is TGTGCCAGTAGAACCTCCCCCGGGACAGACAACTATGGCTACACCTTC. This gives the protein CASRTSPGTDNYGYTF.

The CDR3 sequence is CASSLAGVYRTEAFF. The CDR3 DNA sequence: TGTGCCAGCAGCTTAGCAGGGGTATATAGGACTGAAGCTTTCTTT. The chain joins TRBV11-2 to TRBJ1-1, with D perhaps TRBD1 (6 bases). The CDR3 sequence is 15 residues long. The ends were cut back, 1 base at V and 5 bases at J, with 14 bases in the middle. The V gene's germline CDR1 is SGHAT and CDR2 FQNNGV.

The chain combines TRBV30 with TRBJ1-6, with D unclear. This CDR3 has 19 amino acids. Germline V lookup: CDR1 GTSNPN, CDR2 SVGIG (reference sequence). Trimming removed 2 bases from V and 4 bases from J, with 24 bases in between. CDR3 in DNA: TGTGCCTGGAGTCCCCTTAGGGTGGGCCTACCCGGATATAATTCACCCCTCCACTTT. As protein: CAWSPLRVGLPGYNSPLHF.

V is TRBV7-2 and J is TRBJ2-5; 10 bases are shared with TRBD1. Germline V gene data show CDR1 as SGHTA and CDR2 as FQGNSA. The CDR3 runs 17 residues. The V segment lost 5 bases and the J segment 4 bases; nucleotides outside the gene matches: 13. The CDR3 nucleotides are TGTGCCAGCAGCCCACAACCAGGGACAGGGGCGCGAGAGACCCAGTACTTC. Translating it yields CASSPQPGTGARETQYF.

This clone appeared once. V is TRBV6-5 and J is TRBJ1-5, with a weak D call TRBD1 (6 bases). Trimming cost V 5 bases and J 6 bases, with 14 bases left between them. Germline V lookup: CDR1 MNHEY, CDR2 SVGAGI. CDR3 length: 14 residues. CDR3 sequence: CASSVGQGSQPQHF. The CDR3 coding sequence is TGTGCCAGCAGTGTTGGGCAGGGGAGTCAGCCCCAGCATTTT.

This chain links TRBV7-2 with TRBJ2-2; possible D gene TRBD2, 6 bases. V shed 1 base and J shed 4 bases, with 16 bases lying between them. The V gene's germline CDR1 is SGHTA and CDR2 FQGNSA. The CDR3 length is 17 residues. CDR3 bases: TGTGCCAGCAGCTTAGAGGGGCGGGGAGTCGCCACCGGGGAGCTGTTTTTT. Its translation is CASSLEGRGVATGELFF.

The chain combines TRBV30 with TRBJ2-3; 8 bases are shared with TRBD1. With 5 bases clipped from V and 3 bases from J, the junction kept 7 bases outside the gene matches. From germline, CDR1 is GTSNPN and CDR2 SVGIG (reference sequence). The CDR3 extends over 14 amino acids. This CDR3 reads CAWDRGRRTDTQYF. DNA of the CDR3: TGTGCCTGGGACAGGGGCAGGAGGACAGATACGCAGTATTTT.

The rearrangement uses TRBV2 and TRBJ2-1; tentative D call: TRBD2 (7 bases). Germline CDR1 reads SNHLY; CDR2 reads FYNNEI. The CDR3 consists of 17 residues. Trimming shortened V by 2 bases and J by 4 bases, and 18 bases separated the two germline ends. For the CDR3, the DNA is TGTGCCAGCAGTGAAAGTAGGGGGGGGGCGGAGTACAATGAGCAGTTCTTC. Amino acid sequence: CASSESRGGAEYNEQFF.

The rearrangement uses TRBV5-4 and TRBJ2-7, with D tentatively TRBD2 (6 bases). This CDR3 has 14 residues. Trimming cost V 4 bases and J 6 bases, with 17 bases left between them. CDR1 SGHNT and CDR2 YYREEE come from the germline V gene (reference sequence). The CDR3 reads CASSPGTLRTEQYF. CDR3 DNA: TGTGCCAGCAGCCCCGGGACTCTTAGAACCGAGCAGTACTTC.

The V call is TRBV7-6, the J call TRBJ2-7; 9 nucleotides match TRBD1. J gave up 2 bases and V 1 base, and 6 bases lay outside the gene matches. This CDR3 contains 16 residues. Germline V gene lookup returns CDR1 SGHVS and CDR2 FNYEAQ. CDR3 coding DNA: TGTGCCAGCAGCTTAGAGGGGGGGACAGGGACCTACGAGCAGTACTTC. Translation: CASSLEGGTGTYEQYF.

This CDR3 is CASSLARGLGYEKLFF. Written as DNA, the CDR3 is TGCGCCAGCAGCTTGGCCAGGGGTTTAGGCTATGAAAAACTGTTTTTT. The chain couples TRBV5-1 to TRBJ1-4; TRBD1 is a possible D gene (6 bases). The germline V and J ends were trimmed by 0 bases and 6 bases, with 15 bases remaining between them. This CDR3 comprises 16 residues. The germline V gene has CDR1 SGHRS and CDR2 YFSETQ.

The chain has TRBV29-1 and TRBJ1-1; D call uncertain. V gave up 7 bases and J gave up 0 bases, with 15 bases separating them. This CDR3 is built from 14 residues. Per germline, CDR1 SQVTM and CDR2 ANQGSEA. CDR3 residues: CSANPGNMNTEAFF. The DNA of the CDR3 is TGCAGCGCCAATCCCGGGAACATGAACACTGAAGCTTTCTTT. Using reference TRBV29-1 and TRBJ1-1 for the parts outside the CDR3, the full variable domain is SAVISQKPSRDICQRGTSLTIQCQVDSQVTMMFWYRQQPGQSLTLIATANQGSEATYESGFVIDKFPISRPNLTFSTLTVSNMSPEDSSIYLCSANPGNMNTEAFFGQGTRLTVV.

The genes are TRBV12-5 and TRBJ2-7; either TRBD1 or TRBD2 may supply D (6 bases each). Germline V gene lookup returns CDR1 LGHNT and CDR2 FRNRAP. This CDR3 has 12 amino acids. Trimming cost V 1 base and J 6 bases, with 7 bases left between them. The CDR3 spells CASGLAGAEQYF. The DNA of the CDR3 is TGTGCTAGTGGTTTGGCGGGGGCCGAGCAGTACTTC.

The gene calls are TRBV11-2 and TRBJ1-2; D remains unclear. Germline-derived CDR1 and CDR2 are SGHAT and FQNNGV. Trimming shortened V by 4 bases and J by 0 bases, and 12 bases separated the two germline ends. There are 15 residues in the CDR3. CDR3 sequence reads: CASSYQQLANYGYTF. The CDR3 nucleotides are TGTGCCAGCAGCTACCAGCAGCTAGCTAACTATGGCTACACCTTC.